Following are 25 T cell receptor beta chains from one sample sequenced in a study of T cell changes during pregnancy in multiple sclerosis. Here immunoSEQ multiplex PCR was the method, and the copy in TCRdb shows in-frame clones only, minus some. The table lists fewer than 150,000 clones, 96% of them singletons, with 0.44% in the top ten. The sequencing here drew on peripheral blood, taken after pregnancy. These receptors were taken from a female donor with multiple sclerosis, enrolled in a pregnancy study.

The CDR3 nucleotides are TGCGCCAGCAGCTTGGCCGCGATGAACGGGGAGCTGTTTTTT. Translated: CASSLAAMNGELFF. This chain joins TRBV5-1 and TRBJ2-2; D unresolved. The CDR3 has 14 amino acids. V was clipped by 0 bases and J by 7 bases, with 10 bases between them. Looked up from germline, CDR1 is SGHRS and CDR2 is YFSETQ.

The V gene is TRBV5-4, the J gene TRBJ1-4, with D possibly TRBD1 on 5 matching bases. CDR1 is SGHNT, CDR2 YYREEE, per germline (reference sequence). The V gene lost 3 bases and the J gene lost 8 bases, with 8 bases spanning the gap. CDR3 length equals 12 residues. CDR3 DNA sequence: TGTGCCAGCAGCTACCCAGGGGAAAAACTGTTTTTT. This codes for CASSYPGEKLFF.

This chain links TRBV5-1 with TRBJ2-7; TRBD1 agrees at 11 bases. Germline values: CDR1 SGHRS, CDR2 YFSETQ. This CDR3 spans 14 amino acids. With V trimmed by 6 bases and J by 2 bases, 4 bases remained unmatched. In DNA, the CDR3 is TGCGCCAGCAATCCGGGACAGGGGGCCTACGAGCAGTACTTC. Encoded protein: CASNPGQGAYEQYF.

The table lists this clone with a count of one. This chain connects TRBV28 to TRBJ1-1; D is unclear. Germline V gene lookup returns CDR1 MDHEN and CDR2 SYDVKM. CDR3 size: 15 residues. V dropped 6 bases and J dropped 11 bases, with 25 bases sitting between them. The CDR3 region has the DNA TGTGCCAGCAGCCCCCGAGGGCAGGCTCCGTGGGAGGCTTTCTTT. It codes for CASSPRGQAPWEAFF.

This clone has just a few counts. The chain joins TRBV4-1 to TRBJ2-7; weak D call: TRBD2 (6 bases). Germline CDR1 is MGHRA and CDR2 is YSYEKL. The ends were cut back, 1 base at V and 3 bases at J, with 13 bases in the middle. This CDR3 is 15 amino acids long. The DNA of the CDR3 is TGCGCCAGCAGCCAAGGTGGTAGCGGCTTCTACGAGCAGTACTTC. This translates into CASSQGGSGFYEQYF.

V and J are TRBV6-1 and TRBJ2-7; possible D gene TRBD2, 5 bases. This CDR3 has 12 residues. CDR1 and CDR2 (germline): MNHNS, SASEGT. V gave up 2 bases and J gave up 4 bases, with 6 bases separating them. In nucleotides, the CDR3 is TGTGCCAGCAGTGAACGGGGATACGAGCAGTACTTC. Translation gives CASSERGYEQYF.

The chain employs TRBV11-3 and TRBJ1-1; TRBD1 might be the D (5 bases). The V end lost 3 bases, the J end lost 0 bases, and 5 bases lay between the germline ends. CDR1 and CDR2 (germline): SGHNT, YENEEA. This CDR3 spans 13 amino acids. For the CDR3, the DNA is TGTGCCAGCAGCTTGACAGTGAACACTGAAGCTTTCTTT. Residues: CASSLTVNTEAFF.

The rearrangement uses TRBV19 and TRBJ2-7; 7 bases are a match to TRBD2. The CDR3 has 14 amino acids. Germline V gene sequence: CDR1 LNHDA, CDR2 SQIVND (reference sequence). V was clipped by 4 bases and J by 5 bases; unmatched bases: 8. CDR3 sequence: CASSTPGTTHEQYF. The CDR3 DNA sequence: TGTGCCAGTAGTACCCCTGGGACTACACACGAGCAGTACTTC.

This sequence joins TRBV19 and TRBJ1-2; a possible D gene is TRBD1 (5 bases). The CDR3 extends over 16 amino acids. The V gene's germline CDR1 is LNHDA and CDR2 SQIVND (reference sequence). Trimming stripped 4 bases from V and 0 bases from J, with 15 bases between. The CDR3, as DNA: TGTGCCAGTAGTAAAGCCTACAGGCGAGCTAACTATGGCTACACCTTC. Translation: CASSKAYRRANYGYTF.

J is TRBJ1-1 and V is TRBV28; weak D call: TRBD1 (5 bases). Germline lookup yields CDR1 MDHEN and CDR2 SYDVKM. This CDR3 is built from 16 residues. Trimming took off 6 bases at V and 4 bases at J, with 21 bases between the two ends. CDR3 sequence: CASSAGAWRGFTEAFF. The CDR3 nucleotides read TGTGCCAGCAGCGCCGGGGCCTGGCGGGGTTTCACTGAAGCTTTCTTT.

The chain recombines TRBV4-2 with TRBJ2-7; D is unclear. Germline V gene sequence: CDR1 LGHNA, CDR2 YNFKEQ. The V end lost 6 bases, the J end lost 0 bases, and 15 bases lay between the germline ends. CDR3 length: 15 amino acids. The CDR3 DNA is TGTGCCAGCAGTGACGGCAAAGCGACCTCCTACGAGCAGTACTTC. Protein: CASSDGKATSYEQYF.

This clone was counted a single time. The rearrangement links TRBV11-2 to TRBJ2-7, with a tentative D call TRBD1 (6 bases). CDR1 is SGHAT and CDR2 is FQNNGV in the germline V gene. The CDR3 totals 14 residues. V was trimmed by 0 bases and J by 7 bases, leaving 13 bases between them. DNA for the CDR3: TGTGCCAGCAGCTTAGAGCGTAGGACAGCAGAGCAGTACTTC. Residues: CASSLERRTAEQYF.

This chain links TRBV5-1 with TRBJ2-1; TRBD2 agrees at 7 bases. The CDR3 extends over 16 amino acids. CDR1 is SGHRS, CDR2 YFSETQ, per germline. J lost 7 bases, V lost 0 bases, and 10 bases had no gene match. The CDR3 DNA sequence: TGCGCCAGCAGCTTGGCCTTTCGCGGGAGTGGAAATGAGCAGTTCTTC. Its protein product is CASSLAFRGSGNEQFF.

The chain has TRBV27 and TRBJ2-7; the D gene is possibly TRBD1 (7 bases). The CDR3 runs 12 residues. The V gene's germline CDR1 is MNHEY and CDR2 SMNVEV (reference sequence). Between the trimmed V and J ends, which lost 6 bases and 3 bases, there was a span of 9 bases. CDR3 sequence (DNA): TGTGCCAGCAGCCAGGGGGGCTACGAGCAGTACTTC. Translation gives CASSQGGYEQYF.

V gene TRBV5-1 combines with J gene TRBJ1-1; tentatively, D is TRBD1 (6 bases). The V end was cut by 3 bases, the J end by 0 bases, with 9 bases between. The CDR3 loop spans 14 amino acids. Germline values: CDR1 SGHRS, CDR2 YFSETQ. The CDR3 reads CASSYGTLNTEAFF. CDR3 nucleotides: TGCGCCAGCAGCTACGGGACACTGAACACTGAAGCTTTCTTT.

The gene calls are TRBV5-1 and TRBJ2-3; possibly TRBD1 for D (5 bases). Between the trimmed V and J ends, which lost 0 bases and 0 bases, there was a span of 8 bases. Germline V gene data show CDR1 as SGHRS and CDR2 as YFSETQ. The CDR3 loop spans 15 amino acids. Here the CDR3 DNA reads TGCGCCAGCAGCTTGGGGACACCGAGCACAGATACGCAGTATTTT. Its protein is CASSLGTPSTDTQYF.

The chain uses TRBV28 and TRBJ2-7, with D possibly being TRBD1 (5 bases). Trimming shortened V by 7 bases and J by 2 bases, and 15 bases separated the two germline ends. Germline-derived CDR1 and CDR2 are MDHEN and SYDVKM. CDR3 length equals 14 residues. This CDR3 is CASTPQIGAYEQYF. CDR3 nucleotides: TGTGCCAGCACCCCCCAAATAGGGGCCTACGAGCAGTACTTC. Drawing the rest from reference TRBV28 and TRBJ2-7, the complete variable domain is DVKVTQSSRYLVKRTGEKVFLECVQDMDHENMFWYRQDPGLGLRLIYFSYDVKMKEKGDIPEGYSVSREKKERFSLILESASTNQTSMYLCASTPQIGAYEQYFGPGTRLTVT.

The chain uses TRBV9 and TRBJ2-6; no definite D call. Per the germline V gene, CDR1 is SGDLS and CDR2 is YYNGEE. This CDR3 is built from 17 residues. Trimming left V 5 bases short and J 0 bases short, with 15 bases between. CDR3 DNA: TGTGCCAGCAGTCCGTCCCTAGGCGGCTCTGGGGCCAACGTCCTGACTTTC. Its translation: CASSPSLGGSGANVLTF.

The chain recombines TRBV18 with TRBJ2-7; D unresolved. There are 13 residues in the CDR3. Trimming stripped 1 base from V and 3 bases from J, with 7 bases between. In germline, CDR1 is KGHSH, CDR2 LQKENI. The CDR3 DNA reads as TGTGCCAGCTCACCACAACGGGTCTACGAGCAGTACTTC. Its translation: CASSPQRVYEQYF.

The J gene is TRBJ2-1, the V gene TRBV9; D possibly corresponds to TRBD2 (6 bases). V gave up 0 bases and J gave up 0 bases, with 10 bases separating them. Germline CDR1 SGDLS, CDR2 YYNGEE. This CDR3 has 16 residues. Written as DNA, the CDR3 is TGTGCCAGCAGCGTAGGGAGGGGTAGCTCCTACAATGAGCAGTTCTTC. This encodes CASSVGRGSSYNEQFF.

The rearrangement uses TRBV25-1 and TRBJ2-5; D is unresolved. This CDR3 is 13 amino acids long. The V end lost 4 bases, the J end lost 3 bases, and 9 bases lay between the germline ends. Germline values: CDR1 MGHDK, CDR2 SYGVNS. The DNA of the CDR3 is TGTGCCAGCAGTGGGCAGATGAAAGAGACCCAGTACTTC. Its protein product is CASSGQMKETQYF.

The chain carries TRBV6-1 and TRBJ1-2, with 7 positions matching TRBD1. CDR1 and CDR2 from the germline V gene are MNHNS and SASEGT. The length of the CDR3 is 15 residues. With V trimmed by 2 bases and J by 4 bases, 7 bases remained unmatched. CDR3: CASSETTGRPYGYTF. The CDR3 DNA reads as TGTGCCAGCAGTGAAACGACAGGGCGCCCCTATGGCTACACCTTC.

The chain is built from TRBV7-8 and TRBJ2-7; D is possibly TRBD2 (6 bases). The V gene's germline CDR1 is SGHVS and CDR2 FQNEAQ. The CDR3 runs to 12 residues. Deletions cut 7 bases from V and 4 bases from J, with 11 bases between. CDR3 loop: CASTRGVYEQYF. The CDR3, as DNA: TGTGCCAGCACCCGCGGGGTATACGAGCAGTACTTC.

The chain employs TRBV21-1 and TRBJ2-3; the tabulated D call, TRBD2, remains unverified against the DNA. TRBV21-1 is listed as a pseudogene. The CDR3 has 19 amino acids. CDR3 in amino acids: CASSKGVGRNQDSTDTQYF. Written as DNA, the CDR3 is TGTGCCAGCAGCAAAGGGGTGGGTCGAAACCAAGACTCCACAGATACGCAGTATTTT.

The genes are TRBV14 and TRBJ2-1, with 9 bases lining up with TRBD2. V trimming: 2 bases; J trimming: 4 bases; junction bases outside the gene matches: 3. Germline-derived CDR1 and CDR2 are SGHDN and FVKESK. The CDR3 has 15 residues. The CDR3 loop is CASSQLAGRYNEQFF. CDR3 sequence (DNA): TGTGCCAGCAGCCAACTAGCGGGAAGGTACAATGAGCAGTTCTTC.